There are a few counts of the clone carrying this TCR beta chain. What it recognizes is unknown. This entry belongs to a study of blood T cells in healthy people across ages. Points from the study as a whole: Using unsorted PBMCs precluded a conclusive naive versus antigen-experienced comparison.

The V end was cut by 4 bases, the J end by 4 bases, with 25 bases between. The CDR3 sequence is 18 residues long. CDR1 and CDR2 from the germline V gene are SGHTA and FQGNSA. It was around 10 milliliters of peripheral blood that were drawn from each donor. Using a J-beta primer mix together with a sample-barcoded 5' primer, a second PCR was run for roughly 6 to 12 cycles. TCRdb processed the 5' RACE reads anew with MiXCR; each CDR3 protein has one entry. Among some 890,000 distinct CDR3 sequences listed, almost 30% were seen once. Another study also made use of these data, one on T cells of mothers and their children. This second study says: The yield was over 8.5 million TCR beta CDR3 reads from each mother and 2.5 million to 3.5 million from each child.

The chain carries TRBV7-2 and TRBJ1-1, with a weak D call TRBD1 (6 bases). The source of this sequence is a woman between 40 and 55 years old in good health. Material: blood. The CDR3 sequence is CASSSPTGRTILGTEAFF. DNA of the CDR3: TGTGCCAGCAGCTCCCCCACAGGGCGAACCATACTCGGCACTGAAGCTTTCTTT.